This T cell receptor (beta chain) appears in the sequencing data of a study of cytomegalovirus exposure and HLA in healthy donors. General study findings and limits: Earlier results showed most TCR beta V segments being productive about 90% or about 30% of the time.

With regard to this clone: The antigen is not known.

It was with 60 Vbeta and 13 Jbeta primers that the PCR ran. Method: immunoSEQ multiplex PCR; TCRdb's copy keeps in-frame clones and lacks some. Across about 160,000 clones, the top ten clones capture 1% to 1.5% of the sample. CDR1 is MNHEY and CDR2 is SMNVEV in the germline V gene (reference sequence). V lost 7 bases to trimming and J lost 3 bases, with 16 bases between them. The CDR3 contains 14 residues. This receptor was taken from a woman aged 55-75 years in good health and CMV-seronegative. Sequencing input: PBMCs. The rearrangement links TRBV27 to TRBJ2-7; D may be TRBD1 (5 bases). CDR3 nucleotides: TGTGCCAGCAAAAAACAGGAAATTTACTACGAGCAGTACTTC. Its translation is CASKKQEIYYEQYF.